This TCR beta chain was identified during a study of beta chain features in type 1 diabetes. This CDR3 spans 16 amino acids. Germline CDR1 SGHTA, CDR2 FQGNSA. V dropped 1 base and J dropped 4; count of bases not matched to a gene: 8. This clone occurred many times. Every bit of the isolated RNA underwent reverse transcription, so sequencing read expressed TCRB transcripts. Only in-frame clones appear in the TCRdb table, and some are missing; sequencing was by immunoSEQ multiplex PCR. The profile shows hundreds of thousands of clones, about 14% of them singletons. Stem cell-like memory, regulatory, central memory and naive CD4+ cells were sorted via CD45RO/CCR7/CD25/CD127/CD95/CD27.

The specimen was naive CD4+ T cells from blood. This TCR came from a woman aged 40 to 50 in good health. The chain couples TRBV7-2 to TRBJ2-3; the match to TRBD2 covers 7 bases. The CDR3 spells CASSLELARGADTQYF. Here the CDR3 DNA reads TGTGCCAGCAGCTTAGAACTAGCGAGAGGGGCAGATACGCAGTATTTT. Full variable domain (missing parts from reference TRBV7-2 and TRBJ2-3): GAGVSQSPSNKVTEKGKDVELRCDPISGHTALYWYRQSLGQGLEFLIYFQGNSAPDKSGLPSDRFSAERTGGSVSTLTIQRTQQEDSAVYLCASSLELARGADTQYFGPGTRLTVL.